The entry below gives a single T cell receptor (beta chain) sequence along with its context. This clonotype was detected ten times or more. It lacks a known antigen. One base away there is no much larger clone; base qualities are not given. TRB repertoires were amplified using about 230-550 ng of genomic DNA isolated from blood. The sequencer listed for this sample is Illumina MiSeq. TRB rearrangements were amplified by multiplex PCR with BIOMED2 TRB-A/B primer pools. Two consecutive PCRs added Illumina-compatible adapters and 7-nucleotide sample barcodes to the amplicons. All library PCRs used Phusion HS II polymerase. The amplicons were purified from gel with the NucleoSpin Gel and PCR Clean-up kit, measured on Qubit, and then pooled at about 3.7 nM. The quality of the amplicon pool was checked on an Agilent 2100 Bioanalyzer prior to Illumina next-generation sequencing. Turning to the authors' computational methods: Annotation of TRB rearrangements was done in MiXCR 3.0.8 with the default MiXCR reference library. Sequences with fewer than 2 reads and non-productive reads were filtered out, and every unique CDR3 nucleotide sequence was treated as a single clone. Clonality, diversity, richness and V-J gene usage were calculated in R 3.5.1. GLIPH2 was used for TCR clustering by CDR3 similarity, and generation probabilities were calculated by OLGA. Only GLIPH2 clusters with at least four unique TCR clonotypes present in at least three individuals were retained. TCRdb ran its own pipeline on the public reads, namely fastp trimming at Q25 and MiXCR clone calling, and kept in-frame beta chains. Every entry covers one CDR3 protein and lists the most common genes and DNA from its rows. In this record, the V and J calls reflect TCRdb's handling and not the investigators' own analysis. The sample yields roughly 15,000 distinct CDR3 sequences; under 30% were counted once. The ten largest clones take up 3.5% to 4.5% of the sample.

The sample belongs to a study of T and B cells in COVID-19 patients (dated by TCRdb to the early 2020s). Regarding the study in general: Using TRB and IGH repertoire sequencing of peripheral blood, the study characterized adaptive immunity in COVID-19 patients who had active infection or had recovered. As many as 9 follow-up blood samples were taken per patient, and some of the samples covered different disease stages within the same individual. The recovered cohort included more than 15 patients who contributed about 21 samples, and most of those patients had mild to moderate COVID-19 that was managed on an outpatient basis. An age-matched reference group of under 45 healthy donors negative for COVID-19 antibodies was used as the comparison for repertoire analyses. Critical illness requiring mechanical ventilation or ECMO was present in about 65% of the 20 patients in the active-infection cohort. A couple of patients were included in both the recovered and active cohorts because samples were available from active disease and after recovery. Over 7 million TCR sequences were analysed from a TCR and BCR sequence repository that comprised 30 to 40 patients and approximately 67 time points. Median age was approximately 35 years in the recovered cohort versus approximately 62 years in the active-infection cohort. Comorbidities linked to unfavorable COVID-19 outcome were present in 18 of the 20 patients in the active-infection cohort.

Sequences MNHNS (CDR1) and SASEGT (CDR2) are obtained from the germline V gene. Its CDR3 holds 17 amino acids, cysteine through phenylalanine. CDR3 DNA is the only sequence kept; it has 51 bases, read in frame from the first base. V sheds 1 base and J sheds 3 bases, leaving 17 bases between their ends. Points the paper makes about the study in general: Prospective validation of the reported TCR clusters was stated to be required before clinical use. In active COVID-19, TRB repertoires were highly clonal, while at recovery, diversity and richness increased above the levels seen in healthy donors. TRBV/TRBJ gene usage was reported as strongly skewed in patients with COVID-19. A total of 2,331 exclusive TCR clusters, including a few dozen low-pGen clusters, were found in the recovered cohort. Few blood samples were available from mildly ill patients while symptoms were present or from severe cases at early time points. Specific T cell subsets (CD4+/Treg/CD8+) and sorted SARS-CoV-2-responsive or tetramer+ T cells had not yet been sequenced, with those experiments still ongoing. The cohort was considered too small to assess HLA contributions to COVID-19 susceptibility or severity.

Sequencing used blood. Recombination connected TRBV6-1 to TRBJ2-3; the D gene is perhaps TRBD1, on 6 matching bases. The receptor's source is a human donor who had recovered from COVID-19. The DNA sequence is TGTGCCAGCAGTGAAGAGGGATGGAGGCAGGGGACAGATACGCAGTATTTT. It translates as CASSEEGWRQGTDTQYF.